This T cell receptor beta chain is from a study of T cell responses to AZD1222 COVID-19 vaccine. Findings and limits, study-wide: Of spike-specific TCRs, nearly half reportedly target regions left unmutated in variants. The span of vaccine-associated CD4 TCRs extended across spike, with dominance at 160-218 and 743-854. It was only a handful of AZD1222 recipients who were seropositive at baseline. Repertoire collection took place solely once the T cell response had peaked.

Concerning this clone itself: Antigen unknown.

Profiled with immunoSEQ multiplex PCR; TCRdb holds only in-frame clones, not every one. Found here are under 110,000 clones, about 90% of them singletons; the top ten hold over 4.5%. The CDR3 contains 15 residues. V was cut by 6 bases and J by 4 bases, with 18 bases left in between. CDR1 is MNHEY, CDR2 SMNVEV, per germline (reference sequence). The clonotype was recovered from an adult in good health. The V gene is TRBV27, the J gene TRBJ1-1; D ambiguous. The input for sequencing was peripheral blood, taken on day 0 of AZD1222 vaccination. The CDR3 spells CASSHYQDAGTEAFF. The CDR3 DNA is TGTGCCAGCAGCCACTACCAAGACGCGGGCACTGAAGCTTTCTTT.